This T cell receptor beta chain was retrieved from a study of blood T cell repertoires in COVID-19. The CDR3 is 15 residues long. Germline V CDR1 and CDR2: SGHAT, FQNNGV. Trimming removed 4 bases from V and 2 bases from J, with 13 bases in between. Original processing methods: Quantification of nucleated cells was approximated via reference gene primer amplification. Some clones are missing from TCRdb's copy, which holds only in-frame ones; the method was immunoSEQ multiplex PCR. V, J and clone size were drawn from that table, and D and trimming were deduced from the DNA. The sample shows about 84,000 clones, over 70% of them seen only once.

The chain links TRBV11-2 to TRBJ2-3; weak D call: TRBD2 (5 bases). The sequenced material came from peripheral blood. The source of this sequence is a man in his fifties or sixties with active or convalescent COVID-19. CDR3 residues: CASSYQLGFTDTQYF. The CDR3 DNA reads TGTGCCAGCAGCTACCAACTAGGATTCACAGATACGCAGTATTTT.